Listed below are T cell receptor beta chains from one sample, sequenced in a study of T cells in Graves' hyperthyroidism and ophthalmopathy. TCRdb re-called the multiplex PCR reads through MiXCR, storing one row per CDR3 protein. Seen here are more than 500,000 distinct CDR3 sequences, about 15% observed once, and the top ten hold roughly 4.3%. The sequencing sample was made of blood. These receptors all stem from a middle-aged woman with Graves' ophthalmopathy. Both conserved end residues are part of each CDR3. The order of the fields is D gene, V gene, CDR3 protein. The D gene is left open where the match is weak.

>.|TRBV20-1
CSASTQSIPETQYF
>.|TRBV20-1
CSARDAYQAETQYF
>TRBD1|TRBV30
CAWSAGTGGIDEQFF
>TRBD2|TRBV19
CASSIRLAGVGTDTQYF
>.|TRBV6-1
CASSEARNQPQHF
>.|TRBV4-2
CASSQSLYNEQFF
>.|TRBV12-3/TRBV12-4
CASGTRQVNYGYTF
>.|TRBV20-1
CSASNSGGKKYF
>.|TRBV27
CASSSREGYEQYF
>TRBD1|TRBV20-1
CSARQGYDYEQYF
>.|TRBV12-3/TRBV12-4
CASSLALAYEQYF
>TRBD2|TRBV18
CASSPPWGGNIQYF
>TRBD1|TRBV10-3
CAISRDRKQETQYF
>.|TRBV6-1
CASSAARQLNYGYTF
>TRBD1|TRBV30
CAWSLPGQGDSPLHF